Listed below are T cell receptor beta chains from one sample, sequenced in a study of Ad26.COV2.S vaccination and SARS-CoV-2 variants. Data came from immunoSEQ multiplex PCR; TCRdb stores just in-frame clones and leaves some out. The table lists hundreds of thousands of clones, 88% of them singletons. The input for sequencing was peripheral blood, taken in a trial of Ad26.COV2.S vaccine versus placebo. These receptors were collected from a person between 18 and 59 years old who received the Ad26.COV2.S COVID-19 vaccine or a placebo. CDR3s include the opening cysteine and the closing phenylalanine or tryptophan. The D gene is left open where the match is weak. Clone size is stated in some rows and not others, as once, few, many or a class when expanded.

TRBJ2-7 . TRBV11-2 TRBD2 19 TGTGCCAGCAGCCTAGGACAGGGCAAGACTAGCGGGAAACTCTACGAGCAGTACTTC CASSLGQGKTSGKLYEQYF
TRBJ1-1 . TRBV3-1/TRBV3-2 TRBD1 14 TGTGCCAGCAGCAGCGACGACAGGGCCACTGAAGCTTTCTTT CASSSDDRATEAFF
TRBJ1-3 . TRBV7-9 TRBD1 17 TGTGCCAGCAGCCCCCTGGGGACAGCTCAGTCTGGAAACACCATATATTTT CASSPLGTAQSGNTIYF
TRBJ2-7 . TRBV6-6 . 12 TGTGCCAGCAGTAAGGAGACCTACGAGCAGTACTTC CASSKETYEQYF
TRBJ2-1 . TRBV11-3 TRBD2 15 TGTGCCAGCAGCTTTAGCGGGAGCCCGGGGAATGAGCAGTTCTTC CASSFSGSPGNEQFF
TRBJ1-1 . TRBV10-3 . 14 TGTGCCATCAAGGGAGGGCTTACTTACACTGAAGCTTTCTTT CAIKGGLTYTEAFF
TRBJ2-7 few TRBV19 TRBD1 15 TGTGCCAGCCGTACCCTAGGGACAGGGGGGGACGAGCAGTACTTC CASRTLGTGGDEQYF
TRBJ2-1 . TRBV29-1 TRBD2 16 TGCAGCGTTGAGATACTAGCGGGGGGGAGTTGGAATGAGCAGTTCTTC CSVEILAGGSWNEQFF
TRBJ2-3 . TRBV20-1 . 11 TGCAGTGCTCGACGGGCAGATACGCAGTATTTT CSARRADTQYF
TRBJ1-2 . TRBV7-8 . 16 TGTGCCAGCAGCCCCCTACGGGACCTTTTAGGAGATGGCTACACCTTC CASSPLRDLLGDGYTF
TRBJ2-2 . TRBV30 . 12 TGTGCCTGGAGTTCCAGACCCGGGGAGCTGTTTTTT CAWSSRPGELFF
TRBJ1-5 few TRBV28 . 16 TGTGCCAGCAGTTTCGGGGGCAGGGGCTCTCGTCAGCCCCAGCATTTT CASSFGGRGSRQPQHF
TRBJ1-2 . TRBV19 TRBD1 12 TGTGCCGGGGGGACAGGGAACTATGGCTACACCTTC CAGGTGNYGYTF
TRBJ1-4 once TRBV27 . 14 TGTGCCAGCAGTTTATCCGGGAAGAGAGGAAAACTGTTTTTT CASSLSGKRGKLFF